These 14 T cell receptor beta chains came from one sample sequenced in a study of T cell clonality in common variable immunodeficiency. Method: immunoSEQ multiplex PCR; TCRdb's copy keeps in-frame clones and lacks some. The sample includes about 40,000 clones, none of them occurring once. The sequenced sample consisted of peripheral blood mononuclear cells. Every receptor here comes from a person aged 18 to 75 in good health.

This clone was observed many times. Coverage ceases 3 residues before the CDR3 finishes, and the germline J gene fills in the end. The V gene is TRBV11-3, the J gene TRBJ1-1, with no clear D. This CDR3 is 15 amino acids long. Trimming shortened V by 0 bases and J by 2 bases, and 10 bases separated the two germline ends. The germline V gene encodes CDR1 SGHNT and CDR2 YENEEA. Partial CDR3 DNA: TGTGCCAGCAGCTTAGATGGCAGACAAAACACTGAA. It encodes CASSLDGRQNTE. In full, the CDR3 is CASSLDGRQNTEAFF.

This clone was detected ten times or more. The read gets to within 3 residues of the CDR3 end, and the germline J gene fills in the rest. V gene TRBV2 combines with J gene TRBJ2-5, with D perhaps matching TRBD2 (6 bases). There are 14 residues in the CDR3. Trimming pared 2 bases from V and 4 bases from J, leaving 11 bases between. Per germline, CDR1 SNHLY and CDR2 FYNNEI. Incomplete CDR3 DNA: TGTGCCAGCAGTGAATTGGCGGGGAGAGAGACC. Translating gives CASSELAGRET. The entire CDR3 sequence reads CASSELAGRETQYF.

The table lists this clone with many counts. Coverage ceases 3 residues before the CDR3 finishes, and the germline J gene fills in the end. This chain connects TRBV2 to TRBJ2-1; D gene unclear. V shed 2 bases and J shed 6 bases, with 11 bases lying between them. The CDR3 is 14 residues long. Germline CDR1 reads SNHLY; CDR2 reads FYNNEI. The CDR3 region is CASSELMAVNEQFF. The DNA read from the CDR3 is TGTGCCAGCAGTGAACTGATGGCGGTCAATGAG. Together with reference TRBV2 and TRBJ2-1, the CDR3 gives the full variable domain: EPEVTQTPSHQVTQMGQEVILRCVPISNHLYFYWYRQILGQKVEFLVSFYNNEISEKSEIFDDQFSVERPDGSNFTLKIRSTKLEDSAMYFCASSELMAVNEQFFGPGTRLTVL.

A word on this clone: The read terminates 3 residues before the CDR3 end, so the remaining end is supplied by the germline J gene. The J gene is TRBJ2-2, the V gene TRBV30; 10 bases fit TRBD2. The V and J ends lost 5 bases and 4 bases, in that order; junction bases with no gene match: 4. The CDR3 length is 14 residues. The germline CDR1 and CDR2 sequences are GTSNPN and SVGIG (reference sequence). CDR3 bases read: TGTGCCTGGGCCCGGACTAGCGGCACCGGGGAG. Residues: CAWARTSGTGE. The full CDR3 protein is CAWARTSGTGELFF.

This clone was seen more than once but under ten times. The read halts 3 residues ahead of the CDR3 end, with the missing end drawn from the germline J gene. The rearrangement joins TRBV19 to TRBJ1-1; the D gene is possibly TRBD1 (5 bases). CDR3 length: 16 residues. Germline values: CDR1 LNHDA, CDR2 SQIVND (reference sequence). The CDR3 sequence: CASSWGLAGDLETAFF. The CDR3 DNA, read in part, is TGTGCCAGTAGTTGGGGACTAGCGGGAGATCTGGAGACC.

This clone was detected ten times or more. The CDR3 end is not reached by the read, which stops 3 residues before it; the germline J gene fills it in. The chain joins TRBV18 to TRBJ2-3; D is unresolved. The CDR3 length is 14 residues. Germline assignment: CDR1 KGHSH and CDR2 LQKENI. The germline V and J ends were trimmed by 3 bases and 0 bases, with 7 bases remaining between them. The CDR3 spells CASSPPQSTDTQYF. The CDR3 bases that were read are TGTGCCAGCTCACCGCCCCAGAGCACAGATACG.

This clone was detected many times. Read sequence stops 3 residues before the CDR3 end, and the germline J gene provides the missing end. The rearrangement joins TRBV5-1 to TRBJ2-7; TRBD1 agrees at 9 bases. Germline trimming cut 4 bases from V and 5 bases from J; bases unmatched to any gene: 10. Germline assignment: CDR1 SGHRS and CDR2 YFSETQ. This CDR3 has 15 amino acids. The sequenced part of the CDR3 DNA is TGCGCCAGCAGCACGGGGACAGGGACGGGGGACGAG. Translating gives CASSTGTGTGDE. The whole CDR3 is CASSTGTGTGDEQYF.

This clone came up many times. The read terminates 3 residues ahead of where the CDR3 ends, so the germline J gene completes it. J is TRBJ1-2 and V is TRBV2; D possibly corresponds to TRBD1 (6 bases). The germline CDR1 and CDR2 sequences are SNHLY and FYNNEI. V was clipped by 5 bases and J by 7 bases, with 14 bases between them. The CDR3 sequence is 13 residues long. The chain's CDR3 is CASSPTGFGGYTF. The DNA read from the CDR3 is TGTGCCAGCAGTCCGACAGGATTCGGTGGC.

This clone was counted ten times or more. One end of the junction does not line up with germline, which may come from a read error. Sequencing ends 3 residues short of the CDR3 end; the germline J gene provides the rest. The rearrangement links TRBV7-7 to TRBJ2-5; 15 bases are shared with TRBD2. Germline values: CDR1 SSHAT, CDR2 FNYEAQ (reference sequence). CDR3 length: 18 amino acids. CDR3 sequence reads: CASSLGLAGGGLAETQYF. Partial CDR3 DNA: TGTGCTAGCAGCCTCGGACTAGCGGGAGGGGGGTTGGCAGAGACC.

Regarding this clone: The read ends 3 residues before the CDR3 terminus; that terminus is restored from the germline J gene. This chain connects TRBV30 to TRBJ1-2; 7 bases line up with TRBD1. The germline V gene has CDR1 GTSNPN and CDR2 SVGIG (reference sequence). This CDR3 contains 14 residues. This chain's CDR3 is CAWVRGVGTDTYTF. The CDR3 bases that were read are TGTGCCTGGGTCAGGGGAGTAGGGACAGATACC.

For this clone: Read data end 3 residues before the CDR3 end; the end is taken from the germline J gene. This sequence joins TRBV11-2 and TRBJ1-3; a weak D match, TRBD1 (5 bases). The CDR3 length is 14 residues. The V and J ends lost 6 bases and 4 bases respectively, with 13 bases between them. Germline V lookup: CDR1 SGHAT, CDR2 FQNNGV. The CDR3 reads CASRPTGDGNTIYF. The DNA read from the CDR3 is TGTGCCAGCAGGCCCACAGGTGACGGAAACACC.

The table lists this clone with many counts. The CDR3 end lies 3 residues beyond the end of the read and is filled in from the germline J gene. The chain uses TRBV5-1 and TRBJ2-1; 11 bases map to TRBD2. The trim removed 0 bases at V and 1 base at J, leaving 6 bases unmatched. The CDR3 consists of 18 residues. CDR1 and CDR2 (germline): SGHRS, YFSETQ. The covered CDR3 bases are TGCGCCAGCAGCTTGGAGATTAGCGGGGGGGAATCCTACAATGAG. It translates to CASSLEISGGESYNE. From start to end, the CDR3 is CASSLEISGGESYNEQFF.

The table lists this clone with many counts. The read terminates 3 residues before the CDR3 end, so the remaining end is supplied by the germline J gene. The rearrangement joins TRBV7-9 to TRBJ2-7, with TRBD1 identical over 9 bases. Germline-derived CDR1 and CDR2 are SEHNR and FQNEAQ (reference sequence). This CDR3 has 14 amino acids. After removal of 5 bases from V and 3 bases from J, the junction contained 5 bases not matched to a gene. The part of the CDR3 DNA that was read is TGTGCCAGCAGCCTGACAGGGGGAGGCTACGAG. This codes for CASSLTGGGYE. The whole CDR3 is CASSLTGGGYEQYF.

This clone was seen many times. Sequencing ends 3 residues short of the CDR3 end; the germline J gene provides the rest. This rearrangement joins TRBV20-1 to TRBJ2-6; maybe TRBD1 (6 bases). Trimming pared 1 base from V and 4 bases from J, leaving 14 bases between. The CDR3 contains 16 residues. The V gene's germline CDR1 is DFQATT and CDR2 SNEGSKA (reference sequence). The sequenced part of the CDR3 DNA is TGCAGTGCTAGAGGGGAAAACAGGGTCGGGGCCAACGTC. It encodes CSARGENRVGANV. The entire CDR3 protein reads CSARGENRVGANVLTF.